This T cell receptor beta chain was found in a study of blood T cell repertoires in COVID-19. Study in general: In each case, the material was cDNA or gDNA derived from T cells, B-cell-depleted T cells, or PBMCs.

In the source study's methods: Counts of nucleated cells, estimated from reference gene primer amplification, were obtained. The data were produced by immunoSEQ multiplex PCR, yet TCRdb's version contains in-frame clones alone and is incomplete. Clonal size and the V and J genes are those of that table, whereas D and trimming came from the DNA. The table records 40,000 to 50,000 clones, roughly nine tenths of them present only once. CDR1 is SGHRS and CDR2 is YFSETQ in the germline V gene. The trim removed 6 bases at V and 1 base at J, leaving 10 bases unmatched. The length of the CDR3 is 16 residues.

This receptor was taken from a man aged 70-80 years with active COVID-19. This rearrangement joins TRBV5-1 to TRBJ2-1; 7 positions match TRBD2. Sequencing used peripheral blood. Written as DNA, the CDR3 is TGCGCCAGCACCTGGTCGGGGCGGGGGTCCTACAATGAGCAGTTCTTC. Protein product: CASTWSGRGSYNEQFF.